The rows below give T cell receptor beta chains drawn from one sample of a study of blood T cell repertoires in COVID-19. The data were produced by immunoSEQ multiplex PCR, yet TCRdb's version contains in-frame clones alone and is incomplete. The sample gives approximately 200,000 clones, almost 80% of which show up once; 15% to 20% is in the top ten. Sequenced: peripheral blood. All receptors come from a man in his fifties or sixties with active or convalescent COVID-19. CDR3s include the opening cysteine and the closing phenylalanine or tryptophan. Each record gives: J gene, V gene, D gene, CDR3 DNA, CDR3 protein. The D gene is left open where the match is weak.

j_call: TRBJ2-1; v_call: TRBV7-9; d_call: TRBD2; cdr3_nt: TGTGCCAGCAGCTTCCCTAGCGGGAGGTTAGACAATGAGCAGTTCTTC; cdr3_aa: CASSFPSGRLDNEQFF
j_call: TRBJ2-3; v_call: TRBV28; d_call: NA; cdr3_nt: TGTGCCAGCAGTTTATGGGGCTCAGATACGCAGTATTTT; cdr3_aa: CASSLWGSDTQYF
j_call: TRBJ2-2; v_call: TRBV12-3/TRBV12-4; d_call: NA; cdr3_nt: TGTGCCAGCAGGGGGCTCGACACCGGGGAGCTGTTTTTT; cdr3_aa: CASRGLDTGELFF
j_call: TRBJ2-7; v_call: TRBV9; d_call: NA; cdr3_nt: TGTGCCAGCAGCCCCCCCCGGACTGCCGGAGGCGAGCAGTACTTC; cdr3_aa: CASSPPRTAGGEQYF
j_call: TRBJ2-1; v_call: TRBV7-2; d_call: TRBD2; cdr3_nt: TGTGCCAGCAGCTTCCTTAAGGGACTAGATGCGCAGTTCTTC; cdr3_aa: CASSFLKGLDAQFF
j_call: TRBJ1-5; v_call: TRBV23-1; d_call: NA; cdr3_nt: TGCGCCAGCAGTCCGGAGGGGAGCAATCAGCCCCAGCATTTT; cdr3_aa: CASSPEGSNQPQHF
j_call: TRBJ1-5; v_call: TRBV7-9; d_call: NA; cdr3_nt: TGTGCCAGCAGCCCTATGGTGGACAACCAGCCCCAGCATTTT; cdr3_aa: CASSPMVDNQPQHF
j_call: TRBJ2-2; v_call: TRBV9; d_call: NA; cdr3_nt: TGTGCCAGCAGCGCATCCGCCCCGGGAGTGGGGGAGCTGTTTTTT; cdr3_aa: CASSASAPGVGELFF
j_call: TRBJ2-3; v_call: TRBV7-2; d_call: TRBD2; cdr3_nt: TGTGCCAGCAGCTTACGACTAGCCATATCCACAGATACGCAGTATTTT; cdr3_aa: CASSLRLAISTDTQYF
j_call: TRBJ1-6; v_call: TRBV27; d_call: NA; cdr3_nt: TGTGCCAGCAGTCTAAGGGGCCAGAGATATAATTCACCCCTCCACTTT; cdr3_aa: CASSLRGQRYNSPLHF
j_call: TRBJ1-1; v_call: TRBV30; d_call: TRBD1; cdr3_nt: TGTGCCTGGAGCACACAGAGGACAGGGAAAACTGAAGCTTTCTTT; cdr3_aa: CAWSTQRTGKTEAFF
j_call: TRBJ2-1; v_call: TRBV27; d_call: NA; cdr3_nt: TGTGCCAGCAGTTTCCGGGGGTTAGCCAGCTCCTACAATGAGCAGTTCTTC; cdr3_aa: CASSFRGLASSYNEQFF
j_call: TRBJ2-1; v_call: TRBV5-1; d_call: TRBD1; cdr3_nt: TGCGCCAGCAGCTTGTGGGTAAACATAGAGGGGGCATCCTACAATGAGCAGTTCTTC; cdr3_aa: CASSLWVNIEGASYNEQFF
j_call: TRBJ2-3; v_call: TRBV7-2; d_call: NA; cdr3_nt: TGTGCCAGCAGCCCTTTCGGGGGTTCTAGCACAGATACGCAGTATTTT; cdr3_aa: CASSPFGGSSTDTQYF
j_call: TRBJ1-2; v_call: TRBV20-1; d_call: TRBD1; cdr3_nt: TGCAGTGCTAGTCTCCACGGACAGGACGGCTATGGCTACACCTTC; cdr3_aa: CSASLHGQDGYGYTF
j_call: TRBJ1-2; v_call: TRBV25-1; d_call: NA; cdr3_nt: TGTGCCACCACCGGGGGGGTATATGGCTACACCTTC; cdr3_aa: CATTGGVYGYTF
j_call: TRBJ1-1; v_call: TRBV7-2; d_call: TRBD1; cdr3_nt: TGTGCCAGCAGCGAAAACAGGGGGGCGAACACTGAAGCTTTCTTT; cdr3_aa: CASSENRGANTEAFF
j_call: TRBJ2-1; v_call: TRBV5-1; d_call: TRBD2; cdr3_nt: TGCGCCAGCAGCTGGGCGGGGGGTGGCTATGAGCAGTTCTTC; cdr3_aa: CASSWAGGGYEQFF
j_call: TRBJ2-7; v_call: TRBV9; d_call: TRBD1; cdr3_nt: TGTGCCAGCAGCGTAGGACAGGGGGCTCGCTACGAGCAGTACTTC; cdr3_aa: CASSVGQGARYEQYF